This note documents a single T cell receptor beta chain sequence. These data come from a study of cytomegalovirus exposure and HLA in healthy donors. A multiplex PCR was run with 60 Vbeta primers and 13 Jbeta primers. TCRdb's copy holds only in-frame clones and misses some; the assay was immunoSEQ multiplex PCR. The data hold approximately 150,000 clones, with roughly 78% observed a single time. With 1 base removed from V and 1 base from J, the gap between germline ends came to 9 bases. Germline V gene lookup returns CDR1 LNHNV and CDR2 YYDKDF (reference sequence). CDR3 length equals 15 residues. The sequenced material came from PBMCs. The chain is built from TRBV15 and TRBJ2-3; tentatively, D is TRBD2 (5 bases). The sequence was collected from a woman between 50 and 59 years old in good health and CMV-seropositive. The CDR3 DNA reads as TGTGCCACCAGCAGAGCGGGGAGACGCACAGATACGCAGTATTTT. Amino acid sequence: CATSRAGRRTDTQYF.